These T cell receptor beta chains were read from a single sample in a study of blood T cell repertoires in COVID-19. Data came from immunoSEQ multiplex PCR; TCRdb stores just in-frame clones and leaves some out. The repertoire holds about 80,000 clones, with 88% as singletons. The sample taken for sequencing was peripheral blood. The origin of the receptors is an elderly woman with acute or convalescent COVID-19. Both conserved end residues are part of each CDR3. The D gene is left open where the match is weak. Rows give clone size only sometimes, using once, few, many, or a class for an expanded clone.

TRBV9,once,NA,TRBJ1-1,CASSVLAGGTEAFF,TGTGCCAGCAGCGTATTAGCCGGGGGCACTGAAGCTTTCTTT
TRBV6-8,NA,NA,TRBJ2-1,CASSYGGVPWNEQFF,TGTGCCAGCAGTTACGGCGGGGTCCCGTGGAATGAGCAGTTCTTC
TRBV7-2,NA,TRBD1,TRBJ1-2,CASSPPRGRGQNGYTF,TGTGCCAGCAGCCCCCCCAGGGGCAGGGGGCAGAATGGCTACACCTTC
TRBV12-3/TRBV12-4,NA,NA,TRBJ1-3,CASSLPNTIYF,TGTGCCAGCAGTCTTCCAAACACCATATATTTT
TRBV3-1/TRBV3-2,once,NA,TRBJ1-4,CASSQDRGLNEKLFF,TGTGCCAGCAGCCAAGACAGGGGCCTTAATGAAAAACTGTTTTTT
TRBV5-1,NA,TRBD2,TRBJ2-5,CASSPGTSGGKETQYF,TGCGCCAGCAGCCCGGGGACTAGCGGGGGGAAAGAGACCCAGTACTTC
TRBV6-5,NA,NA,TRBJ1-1,CASSKQGRGTEAFF,TGTGCCAGCAGCAAACAGGGTCGGGGCACTGAAGCTTTCTTT
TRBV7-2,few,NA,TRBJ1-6,CASSFTANRSPLHF,TGTGCCAGCAGCTTTACAGCAAATCGTTCACCCCTCCACTTT
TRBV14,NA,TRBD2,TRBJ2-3,CASSQGGLAGTDTQYF,TGTGCCAGCAGCCAAGGCGGCCTAGCGGGGACAGATACGCAGTATTTT
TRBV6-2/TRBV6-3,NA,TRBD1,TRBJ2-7,CASSPLGQGWNEQYF,TGTGCCAGCAGTCCCCTGGGACAGGGTTGGAACGAGCAGTACTTC
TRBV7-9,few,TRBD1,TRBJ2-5,CASSFYTGDQETQYF,TGTGCCAGCAGCTTTTATACAGGGGACCAAGAGACCCAGTACTTC
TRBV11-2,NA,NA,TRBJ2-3,CASSLLDTQYF,TGTGCCAGCAGCTTACTAGATACGCAGTATTTT
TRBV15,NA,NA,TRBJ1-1,CATSVRQLNTEAFF,TGTGCCACCAGCGTCCGACAGCTGAACACTGAAGCTTTCTTT
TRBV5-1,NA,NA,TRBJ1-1,CASSLEGGFTEAFF,TGCGCCAGCAGCTTGGAAGGGGGATTCACTGAAGCTTTCTTT
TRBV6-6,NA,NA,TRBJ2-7,CASSYPNRVVPYEQYF,TGTGCCAGCAGTTATCCAAACAGGGTGGTGCCCTACGAGCAGTACTTC
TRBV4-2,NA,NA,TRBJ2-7,CASSQDQQSYHYEQYF,TGTGCCAGCAGCCAAGATCAACAGAGCTACCACTACGAGCAGTACTTC
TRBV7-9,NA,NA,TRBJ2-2,CASSLGTDYTGELFF,TGTGCCAGCAGCTTAGGGACTGATTACACCGGGGAGCTGTTTTTT
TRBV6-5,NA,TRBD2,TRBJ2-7,CASRPSGTSVGQYF,TGTGCCAGCAGACCTTCCGGGACTAGCGTGGGGCAGTACTTC
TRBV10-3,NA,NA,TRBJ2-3,CAISELTNTDTQYF,TGTGCCATCAGTGAGCTCACTAATACAGATACGCAGTATTTT
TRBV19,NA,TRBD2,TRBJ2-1,CASSKASGTDEQFF,TGTGCCAGTAGTAAGGCTAGCGGGACGGATGAGCAGTTCTTC
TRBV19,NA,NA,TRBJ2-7,CASSRQAPSYEQYF,TGTGCCAGTAGCCGACAGGCGCCGTCCTACGAGCAGTACTTC
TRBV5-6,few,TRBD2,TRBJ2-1,CASSPAGTSGRRVQFF,TGTGCCAGCAGCCCAGCCGGGACTAGCGGGAGACGGGTACAGTTCTTC
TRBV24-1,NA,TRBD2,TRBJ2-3,CATSDLRAGVTDTQYF,TGTGCCACCAGTGATTTAAGAGCGGGAGTAACGGATACGCAGTATTTT
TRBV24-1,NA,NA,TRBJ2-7,CATPTALEQYF,TGTGCCACCCCAACAGCCCTCGAGCAGTACTTC
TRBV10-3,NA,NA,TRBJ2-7,CAISESTGGSEQYF,TGTGCCATCAGTGAGTCCACAGGCGGTTCCGAGCAGTACTTC
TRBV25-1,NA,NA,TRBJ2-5,CASSGQQGPGETQYF,TGTGCCAGCAGTGGGCAACAGGGACCTGGGGAGACCCAGTACTTC
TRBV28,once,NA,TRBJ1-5,CASSYSNQPQHF,TGTGCCAGCTCCTATAGCAATCAGCCCCAGCATTTT
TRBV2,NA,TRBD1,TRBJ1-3,CASRLDRASGNTIYF,TGTGCCAGCAGGCTCGACAGGGCCTCTGGAAACACCATATATTTT
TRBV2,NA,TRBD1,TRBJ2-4,CASTRQGSIQYF,TGTGCCAGCACGAGACAGGGTAGCATTCAGTACTTC
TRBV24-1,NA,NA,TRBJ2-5,CPRAPQETQYF,TGCCCGAGGGCGCCCCAAGAGACCCAGTACTTC
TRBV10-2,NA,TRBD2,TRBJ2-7,CASSEAGGREQYF,TGCGCCAGCAGTGAGGCGGGGGGGCGAGAGCAGTACTTC
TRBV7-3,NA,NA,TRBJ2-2,CASSLSTTGELFF,TGTGCCAGCAGCTTAAGTACAACCGGGGAGCTGTTTTTT
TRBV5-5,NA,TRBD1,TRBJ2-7,CASSLVAGQGYEQYF,TGTGCCAGCAGCTTGGTCGCGGGACAGGGTTACGAGCAGTACTTC
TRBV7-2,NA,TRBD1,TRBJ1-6,CASSSRGLYNSPLHF,TGTGCCAGCAGCAGCAGGGGGCTCTATAATTCACCCCTCCACTTT
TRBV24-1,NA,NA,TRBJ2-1,CATSDLNRQQFF,TGTGCCACCAGTGATTTGAACAGACAGCAGTTCTTC
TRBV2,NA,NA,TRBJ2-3,CASRRDTQYF,TGTGCCAGCAGGAGAGATACGCAGTATTTT
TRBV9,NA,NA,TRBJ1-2,CASSVGGDSNYGYTF,TGTGCCAGCAGCGTAGGGGGAGACTCAAACTATGGCTACACCTTC
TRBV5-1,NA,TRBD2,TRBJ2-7,CASSGTGVLAGAYEQYF,TGCGCCAGCAGCGGCACAGGGGTGCTAGCGGGAGCCTACGAGCAGTACTTC
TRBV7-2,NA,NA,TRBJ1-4,CASSFSHLGGEKLFF,TGTGCCAGCAGCTTCTCCCATCTTGGAGGGGAAAAACTGTTTTTT
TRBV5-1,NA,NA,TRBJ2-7,CASSPIRGGVAPNEQYF,TGCGCCAGCAGCCCCATCCGCGGCGGGGTGGCCCCTAACGAGCAGTACTTC
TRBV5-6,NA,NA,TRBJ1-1,CASNSPQGPEAFF,TGTGCCAGCAACTCGCCACAGGGTCCTGAAGCTTTCTTT
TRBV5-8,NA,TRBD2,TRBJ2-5,CASSLGLAGKETQYF,TGTGCCAGCAGCTTGGGACTAGCGGGAAAAGAGACCCAGTACTTC
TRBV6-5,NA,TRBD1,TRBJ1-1,CASSRGQGEAFF,TGTGCCAGCAGCCGCGGACAGGGTGAAGCTTTCTTT
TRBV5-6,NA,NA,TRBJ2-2,CASSLWAVRTGELFF,TGTGCCAGCAGCTTGTGGGCAGTCAGGACCGGGGAGCTGTTTTTT
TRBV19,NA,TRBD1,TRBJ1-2,CASTASTGGGFHGYTF,TGTGCCAGTACCGCCTCGACAGGGGGCGGCTTCCATGGCTACACCTTC
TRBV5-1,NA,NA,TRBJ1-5,CASSSGVEGSQPQHF,TGCGCCAGCAGTTCGGGGGTAGAAGGGAGTCAGCCCCAGCATTTT
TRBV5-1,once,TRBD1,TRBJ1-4,CASSPQTGRNEKLFF,TGCGCCAGCAGCCCCCAGACAGGGCGTAATGAAAAACTGTTTTTT